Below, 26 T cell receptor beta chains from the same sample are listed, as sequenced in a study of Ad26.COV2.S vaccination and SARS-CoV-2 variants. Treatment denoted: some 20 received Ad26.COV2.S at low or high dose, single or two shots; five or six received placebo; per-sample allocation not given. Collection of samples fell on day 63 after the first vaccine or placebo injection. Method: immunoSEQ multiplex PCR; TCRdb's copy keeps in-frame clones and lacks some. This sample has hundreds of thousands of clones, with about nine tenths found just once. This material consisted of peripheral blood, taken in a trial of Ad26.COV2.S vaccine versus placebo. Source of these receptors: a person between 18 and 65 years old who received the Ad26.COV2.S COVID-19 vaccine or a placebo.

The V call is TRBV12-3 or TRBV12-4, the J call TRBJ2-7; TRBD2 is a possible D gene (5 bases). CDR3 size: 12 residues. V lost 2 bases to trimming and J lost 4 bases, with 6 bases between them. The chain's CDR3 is CASSLSGYEQYF. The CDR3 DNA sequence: TGTGCCAGCAGTTTAAGCGGTTACGAGCAGTACTTC.

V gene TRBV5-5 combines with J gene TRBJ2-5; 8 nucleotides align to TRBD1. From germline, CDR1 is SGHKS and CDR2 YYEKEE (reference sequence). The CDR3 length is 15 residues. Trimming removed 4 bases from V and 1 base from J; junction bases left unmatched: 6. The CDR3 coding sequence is TGTGCCAGCAGCGGGGGGACAGGTTTCCAAGAGACCCAGTACTTC. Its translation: CASSGGTGFQETQYF.

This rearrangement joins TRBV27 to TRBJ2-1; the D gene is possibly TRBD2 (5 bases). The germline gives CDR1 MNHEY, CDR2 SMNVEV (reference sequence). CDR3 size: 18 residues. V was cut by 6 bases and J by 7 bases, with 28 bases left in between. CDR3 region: CASSPFRPGMGIDNEQFF. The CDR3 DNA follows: TGTGCCAGCAGCCCCTTTCGGCCGGGGATGGGCATCGATAATGAGCAGTTCTTC.

The CDR3 nucleotides read TGTGCCTGGAGTCGACTAGCGAACAACAATGAGCAGTTCTTC. It yields the protein CAWSRLANNNEQFF. This chain connects TRBV30 to TRBJ2-1, with 8 positions matching TRBD2. J lost 5 bases, V lost 2 bases, and 5 bases had no gene match. Per the germline V gene, CDR1 is GTSNPN and CDR2 is SVGIG (reference sequence). This CDR3 has 14 residues.

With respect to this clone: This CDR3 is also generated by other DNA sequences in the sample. CDR3 protein: CASSFRLNYGYTF. The CDR3 nucleotides are TGTGCCAGCAGTTTTAGGCTAAACTATGGCTACACCTTC. The chain recombines TRBV12-3 or TRBV12-4 with TRBJ1-2, with D hard to call. Trimming stripped 3 bases from V and 2 bases from J, with 7 bases between. The CDR3 extends over 13 amino acids.

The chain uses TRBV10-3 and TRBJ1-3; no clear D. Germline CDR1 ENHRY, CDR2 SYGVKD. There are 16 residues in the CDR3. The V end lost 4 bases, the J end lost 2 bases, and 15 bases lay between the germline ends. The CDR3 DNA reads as TGTGCCATCAGTGTGGACCCCCAGAGGACTGGAAACACCATATATTTT. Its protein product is CAISVDPQRTGNTIYF.

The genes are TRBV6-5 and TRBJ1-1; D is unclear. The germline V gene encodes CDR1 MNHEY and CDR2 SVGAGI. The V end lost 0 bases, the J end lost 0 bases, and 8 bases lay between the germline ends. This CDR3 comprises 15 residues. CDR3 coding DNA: TGTGCCAGCAGTTACTCGGGGAATTTGAACACTGAAGCTTTCTTT. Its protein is CASSYSGNLNTEAFF.

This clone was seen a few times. The DNA for the CDR3 is TGCAGCGCCGCGGTTAGAAACACTGAAGCTTTCTTT. This encodes CSAAVRNTEAFF. The chain recombines TRBV29-1 with TRBJ1-1; D not resolved. Germline lookup yields CDR1 SQVTM and CDR2 ANQGSEA. The CDR3 contains 12 residues. V lost 7 bases to trimming and J lost 2 bases, with 11 bases between them.

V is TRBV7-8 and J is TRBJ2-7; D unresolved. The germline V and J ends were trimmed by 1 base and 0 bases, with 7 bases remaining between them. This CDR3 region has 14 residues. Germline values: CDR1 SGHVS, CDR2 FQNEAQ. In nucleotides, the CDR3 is TGTGCCAGCAGCTTAGATGCGACCTCCTACGAGCAGTACTTC. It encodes CASSLDATSYEQYF.

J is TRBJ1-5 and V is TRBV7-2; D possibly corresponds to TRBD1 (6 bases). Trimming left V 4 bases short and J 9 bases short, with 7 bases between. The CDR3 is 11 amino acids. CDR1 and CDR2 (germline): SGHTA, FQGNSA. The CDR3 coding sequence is TGTGCCAGCAGCTCCAGGGGGCCCCAGCATTTT. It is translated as CASSSRGPQHF.

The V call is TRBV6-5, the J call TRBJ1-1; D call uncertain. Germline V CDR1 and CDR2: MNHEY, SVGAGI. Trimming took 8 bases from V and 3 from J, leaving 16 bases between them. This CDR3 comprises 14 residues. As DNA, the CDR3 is TGTGCCAGCGCCCTTCCGGCCGGTTACACTGAAGCTTTCTTT. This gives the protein CASALPAGYTEAFF.

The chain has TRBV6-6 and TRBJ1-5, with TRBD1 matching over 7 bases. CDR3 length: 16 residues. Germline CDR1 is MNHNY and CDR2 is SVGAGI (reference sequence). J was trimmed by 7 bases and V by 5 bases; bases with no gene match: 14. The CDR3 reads CASSSTDRVGGQPQHF. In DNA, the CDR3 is TGTGCCAGCAGTAGCACCGACAGGGTGGGTGGGCAGCCCCAGCATTTT.

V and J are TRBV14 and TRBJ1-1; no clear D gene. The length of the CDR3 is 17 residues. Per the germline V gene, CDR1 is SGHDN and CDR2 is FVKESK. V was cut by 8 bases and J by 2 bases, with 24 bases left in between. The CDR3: CASGVIGRFRGNTEAFF. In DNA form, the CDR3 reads TGTGCCAGCGGGGTGATCGGTAGATTTAGAGGAAACACTGAAGCTTTCTTT.

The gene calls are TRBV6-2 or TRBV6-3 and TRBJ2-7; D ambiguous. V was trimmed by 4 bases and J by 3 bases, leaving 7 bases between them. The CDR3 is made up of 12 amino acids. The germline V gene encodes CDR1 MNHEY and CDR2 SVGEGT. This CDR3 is CASSSQIYEQYF. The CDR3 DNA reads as TGTGCCAGCAGTTCACAGATCTACGAGCAGTACTTC.

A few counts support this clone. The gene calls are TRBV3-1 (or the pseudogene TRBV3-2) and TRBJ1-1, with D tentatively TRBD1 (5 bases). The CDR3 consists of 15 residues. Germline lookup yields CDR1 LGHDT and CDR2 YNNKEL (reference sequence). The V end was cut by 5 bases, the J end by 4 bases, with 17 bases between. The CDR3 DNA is TGTGCCAGCAGCAACCTGGGGGGATCGGGCACTGAAGCTTTCTTT. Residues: CASSNLGGSGTEAFF.

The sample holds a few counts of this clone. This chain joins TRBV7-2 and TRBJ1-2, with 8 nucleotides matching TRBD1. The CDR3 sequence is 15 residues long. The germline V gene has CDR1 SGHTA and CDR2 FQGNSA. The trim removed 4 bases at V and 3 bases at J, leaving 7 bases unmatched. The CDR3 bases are TGTGCCAGCAGCTCCTGGGCAGGGGGCGACTATGGCTACACCTTC. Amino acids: CASSSWAGGDYGYTF.

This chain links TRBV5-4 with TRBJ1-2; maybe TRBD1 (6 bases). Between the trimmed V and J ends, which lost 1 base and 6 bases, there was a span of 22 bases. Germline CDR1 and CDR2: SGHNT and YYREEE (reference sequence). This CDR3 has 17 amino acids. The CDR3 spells CASSLSLDRRLRDGYTF. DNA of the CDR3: TGTGCCAGCAGCTTGTCTTTGGACAGACGTTTGAGGGATGGCTACACCTTC.

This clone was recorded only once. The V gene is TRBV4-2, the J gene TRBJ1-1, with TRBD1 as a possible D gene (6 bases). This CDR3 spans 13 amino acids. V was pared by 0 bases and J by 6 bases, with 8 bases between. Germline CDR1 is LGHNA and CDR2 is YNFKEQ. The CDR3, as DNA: TGTGCCAGCAGCCAAGATCGGGGGCCTGAAGCTTTCTTT. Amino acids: CASSQDRGPEAFF.

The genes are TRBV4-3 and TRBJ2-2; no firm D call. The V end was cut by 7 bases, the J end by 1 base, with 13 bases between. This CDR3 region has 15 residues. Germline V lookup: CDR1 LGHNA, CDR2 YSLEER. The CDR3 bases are TGCGCCAGCACTACGTACCTCGGGAACACCGGGGAGCTGTTTTTT. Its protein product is CASTTYLGNTGELFF.

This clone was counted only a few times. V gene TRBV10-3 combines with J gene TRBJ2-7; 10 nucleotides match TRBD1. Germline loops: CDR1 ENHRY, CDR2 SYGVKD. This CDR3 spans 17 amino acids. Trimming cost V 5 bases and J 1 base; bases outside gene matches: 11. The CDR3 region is CAISSSRQGASSYEQYF. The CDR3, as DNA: TGTGCCATCAGTTCATCAAGACAGGGGGCATCGTCCTACGAGCAGTACTTC.

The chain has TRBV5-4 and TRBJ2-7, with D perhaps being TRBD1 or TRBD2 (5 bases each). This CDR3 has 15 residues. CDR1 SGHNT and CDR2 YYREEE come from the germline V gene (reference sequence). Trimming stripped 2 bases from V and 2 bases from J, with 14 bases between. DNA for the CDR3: TGTGCCAGCAGCTTCACCGGGACGTCGGCCTACGAGCAGTACTTC. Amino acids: CASSFTGTSAYEQYF.

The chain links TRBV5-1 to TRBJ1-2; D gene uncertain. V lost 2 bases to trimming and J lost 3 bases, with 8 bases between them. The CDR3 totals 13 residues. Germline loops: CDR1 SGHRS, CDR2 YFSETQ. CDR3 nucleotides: TGCGCCAGCAGCTTAGGCGAAGACTATGGCTACACCTTC. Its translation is CASSLGEDYGYTF.

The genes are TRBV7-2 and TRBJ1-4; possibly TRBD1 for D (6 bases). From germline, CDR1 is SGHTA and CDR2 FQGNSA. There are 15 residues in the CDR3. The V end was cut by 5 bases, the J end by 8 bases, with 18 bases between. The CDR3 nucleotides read TGTGCCAGCAGCGCGCCCCCGGGGGCAGGGGAAAAACTGTTTTTT. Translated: CASSAPPGAGEKLFF.

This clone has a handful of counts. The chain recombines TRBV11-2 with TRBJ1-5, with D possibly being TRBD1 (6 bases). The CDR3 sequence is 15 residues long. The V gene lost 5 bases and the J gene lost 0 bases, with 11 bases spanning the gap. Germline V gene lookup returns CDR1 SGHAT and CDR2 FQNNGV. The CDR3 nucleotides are TGTGCCAGCAGCCAGACAGGTTATAGCAATCAGCCCCAGCATTTT. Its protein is CASSQTGYSNQPQHF. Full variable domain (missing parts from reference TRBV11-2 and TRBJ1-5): EAGVAQSPRYKIIEKRQSVAFWCNPISGHATLYWYQQILGQGPKLLIQFQNNGVVDDSQLPKDRFSAERLKGVDSTLKIQPAKLEDSAVYLCASSQTGYSNQPQHFGDGTRLSIL.

The CDR3 sequence is CASSLRGDYGYTF. CDR3 sequence (DNA): TGTGCCAGCAGTTTGAGAGGGGACTATGGCTACACCTTC. V usage is TRBV27 and J usage is TRBJ1-2; a possible D gene is TRBD1 (5 bases). The V gene's germline CDR1 is MNHEY and CDR2 SMNVEV (reference sequence). The V end was cut by 3 bases, the J end by 3 bases, with 8 bases between. There are 13 residues in the CDR3.

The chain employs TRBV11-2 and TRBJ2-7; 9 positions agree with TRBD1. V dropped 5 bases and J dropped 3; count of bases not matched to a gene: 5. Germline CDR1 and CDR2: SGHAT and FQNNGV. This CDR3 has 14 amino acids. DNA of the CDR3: TGTGCCAGCAGCCGGGACAGGGTGGGCTACGAGCAGTACTTC. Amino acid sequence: CASSRDRVGYEQYF.